These T cell receptor beta chains were read from a single sample in a study of cytomegalovirus exposure and HLA in healthy donors. This table comes from immunoSEQ multiplex PCR, and its TCRdb copy is limited to in-frame clones, with some not included. This sample has under 170,000 clones; around 60% occur once, and the top ten carry 6% to 8.5%. Source material: PBMCs. The receptors come from a woman aged 60-75 years in good health and CMV-seropositive. CDR3s include the opening cysteine and the closing phenylalanine or tryptophan. The D gene is left open where the match is weak. Only part of the rows carry a size: once, few, many, or a class if the clone is expanded.

v_gene: TRBV7-9; j_gene: TRBJ2-5; abundance: -; len: 14; d_gene: TRBD1; CDR3nt: TGTGCCAGCAGCCCTGGACAGGGGCAAGAGACCCAGTACTTC; CDR3aa: CASSPGQGQETQYF
v_gene: TRBV27; j_gene: TRBJ2-3; abundance: few; len: 18; d_gene: -; CDR3nt: TGTGCCAGCAGTTTTAAAGGGTTTGGGGCAGGGAACACAGATACGCAGTATTTT; CDR3aa: CASSFKGFGAGNTDTQYF
v_gene: TRBV9; j_gene: TRBJ2-3; abundance: few; len: 16; d_gene: TRBD1; CDR3nt: TGTGCCAGCAGCTCAGGGGGTGGGGGCGCATCTTCTACGCAGTATTTT; CDR3aa: CASSSGGGGASSTQYF
v_gene: TRBV4-3; j_gene: TRBJ1-5; abundance: -; len: 16; d_gene: TRBD1; CDR3nt: TGCGCCAGCAGCCAAGATCACCCTACAGGGGATCAGCCCCAGCATTTT; CDR3aa: CASSQDHPTGDQPQHF
v_gene: TRBV25-1; j_gene: TRBJ2-6; abundance: -; len: 17; d_gene: TRBD2; CDR3nt: TGTGCCAGCAGTGAACCTAGCGGGAGGGGTGGGGCCAACGTCCTGACTTTC; CDR3aa: CASSEPSGRGGANVLTF
v_gene: TRBV30; j_gene: TRBJ2-1; abundance: once; len: 12; d_gene: TRBD2; CDR3nt: TGTGCCTCAGCGGGAGAAACTAATGAGCAGTTCTTC; CDR3aa: CASAGETNEQFF
v_gene: TRBV5-1; j_gene: TRBJ2-3; abundance: -; len: 16; d_gene: TRBD2; CDR3nt: TGCGCCAGCAGATCAGGAGGACTAGCGGGGGAAGATACGCAGTATTTT; CDR3aa: CASRSGGLAGEDTQYF
v_gene: TRBV29-1; j_gene: TRBJ2-7; abundance: -; len: 13; d_gene: -; CDR3nt: TGCAGCGTTGAAGGGCCCAGCTCCTACGAGCAGTACTTC; CDR3aa: CSVEGPSSYEQYF
v_gene: TRBV5-4; j_gene: TRBJ1-6; abundance: -; len: 15; d_gene: TRBD1; CDR3nt: TGTGCCAGCAGCAGTGCGGGACAGGGGAAGTCACCCCTCCACTTT; CDR3aa: CASSSAGQGKSPLHF
v_gene: TRBV4-3; j_gene: TRBJ2-2; abundance: few; len: 15; d_gene: -; CDR3nt: TGCGCCAGCAGCCAAGCGGAGGGGAACACCGGGGAGCTGTTTTTT; CDR3aa: CASSQAEGNTGELFF
v_gene: TRBV30; j_gene: TRBJ1-1; abundance: -; len: 13; d_gene: -; CDR3nt: TGTGCCTGGAATTCAGGGTTTGACACTGAAGCTTTCTTT; CDR3aa: CAWNSGFDTEAFF
v_gene: TRBV6-1; j_gene: TRBJ2-7; abundance: -; len: 13; d_gene: -; CDR3nt: TGTGCCAGCAGATCTGGGCAGCCCTACGAGCAGTACTTC; CDR3aa: CASRSGQPYEQYF
v_gene: TRBV9; j_gene: TRBJ2-3; abundance: few; len: 16; d_gene: TRBD2; CDR3nt: TGTGCCAGCAGCGGAGGACTAGCGGGAGGAACAGATACGCAGTATTTT; CDR3aa: CASSGGLAGGTDTQYF
v_gene: TRBV30; j_gene: TRBJ2-6; abundance: few; len: 16; d_gene: TRBD2; CDR3nt: TGTGCCCGAGGAGCGGGAGGGGACTCTGGGGCCAACGTCCTGACTTTC; CDR3aa: CARGAGGDSGANVLTF
v_gene: TRBV28; j_gene: TRBJ2-2; abundance: -; len: 12; d_gene: TRBD1; CDR3nt: TGTGCCAGCAGTCTTAGACAGGGGACGGTGTTTTTT; CDR3aa: CASSLRQGTVFF
v_gene: TRBV7-8; j_gene: TRBJ2-1; abundance: few; len: 14; d_gene: -; CDR3nt: TGTGCCAGCAGCTTAGGGGGGGATGGGGGTGAGCAGTTCTTC; CDR3aa: CASSLGGDGGEQFF
v_gene: TRBV28; j_gene: TRBJ2-7; abundance: -; len: 14; d_gene: -; CDR3nt: TGTGCCAGCAGTTCCGCCACAGGTCATGACGAGCAGTACTTC; CDR3aa: CASSSATGHDEQYF
v_gene: TRBV11-2; j_gene: TRBJ1-3; abundance: -; len: 17; d_gene: TRBD1; CDR3nt: TGTGCCAGCAGCTTAGGACACGGGACAGGGTCTGGAAACACCATATATTTT; CDR3aa: CASSLGHGTGSGNTIYF
v_gene: TRBV28; j_gene: TRBJ1-2; abundance: -; len: 13; d_gene: -; CDR3nt: TGTGCCAGCAGTTCTGGACAGAACTATGGCTACACCTTC; CDR3aa: CASSSGQNYGYTF
v_gene: TRBV5-1; j_gene: TRBJ2-3; abundance: few; len: 14; d_gene: TRBD1; CDR3nt: TGCGCCAGCAGCGTGACAGGGGTTGCAGATACGCAGTATTTT; CDR3aa: CASSVTGVADTQYF
v_gene: TRBV9; j_gene: TRBJ2-1; abundance: -; len: 13; d_gene: TRBD2; CDR3nt: TGTGCCAGCGGGTTAGCGGGATTAAATGAGCAGTTCTTC; CDR3aa: CASGLAGLNEQFF
v_gene: TRBV15; j_gene: TRBJ1-4; abundance: -; len: 15; d_gene: -; CDR3nt: TGTGCCACCAGCAGAGGGCGGAGAGTTAATGAAAAACTGTTTTTT; CDR3aa: CATSRGRRVNEKLFF
v_gene: TRBV4-3; j_gene: TRBJ1-1; abundance: -; len: 13; d_gene: -; CDR3nt: TGCGCCAGCAGCCCTATTCTAGACACTGAAGCTTTCTTT; CDR3aa: CASSPILDTEAFF
v_gene: TRBV5-6; j_gene: TRBJ1-2; abundance: -; len: 13; d_gene: TRBD1; CDR3nt: TGTGCCAGCAGTCGGACAGGGAACTATGGCTACACCTTC; CDR3aa: CASSRTGNYGYTF
v_gene: TRBV27; j_gene: TRBJ2-1; abundance: -; len: 14; d_gene: TRBD1; CDR3nt: TGTGCCAGCTCCGGGACAGTTGATAGGGATGAGCAGTTCTTC; CDR3aa: CASSGTVDRDEQFF
v_gene: TRBV5-1; j_gene: TRBJ2-7; abundance: few; len: 15; d_gene: TRBD1; CDR3nt: TGCGCCAGCAGCCCCGGGACAGCAGAGGCCTACGAGCAGTACTTC; CDR3aa: CASSPGTAEAYEQYF
v_gene: TRBV29-1; j_gene: TRBJ1-4; abundance: few; len: 13; d_gene: -; CDR3nt: TGCAGCGTTGGGCGGCATGATAATGAAAAACTGTTTTTT; CDR3aa: CSVGRHDNEKLFF